This TCR beta chain was found in a study of blood T cell repertoires in COVID-19. Overall study context: Samples of COVID-19 (acute and convalescent) were obtained from the United States, Italy and Spain. Sources were T cells, B-cell-depleted T cells, or PBMCs; the material itself was cDNA or gDNA.

The V end was cut by 5 bases, the J end by 4 bases, with 11 bases between. This CDR3 has 14 amino acids. Germline-derived CDR1 and CDR2 are SEHNR and FQNEAQ (reference sequence). Individuals aged 18 to 89 years were recruited from approximately 22 US areas. Cohort assignment relied on participant-reported clinical history. Repertoires were generated with immunoSEQ multiplex PCR, while TCRdb's copy carries only in-frame clones and drops some. The data show about 200,000 clones, with 86% seen just once and about 4% held by the top ten. Specimen: PBMCs or T cells enriched from blood (not recorded which). The clonotype comes from a woman in her thirties who had been exposed to COVID-19. The chain combines TRBV7-9 with TRBJ1-4, with D perhaps TRBD1 (5 bases). The CDR3 bases are TGTGCCAGCAGCCACGAAGGGGTTAATGAAAAACTGTTTTTT. It is translated as CASSHEGVNEKLFF.